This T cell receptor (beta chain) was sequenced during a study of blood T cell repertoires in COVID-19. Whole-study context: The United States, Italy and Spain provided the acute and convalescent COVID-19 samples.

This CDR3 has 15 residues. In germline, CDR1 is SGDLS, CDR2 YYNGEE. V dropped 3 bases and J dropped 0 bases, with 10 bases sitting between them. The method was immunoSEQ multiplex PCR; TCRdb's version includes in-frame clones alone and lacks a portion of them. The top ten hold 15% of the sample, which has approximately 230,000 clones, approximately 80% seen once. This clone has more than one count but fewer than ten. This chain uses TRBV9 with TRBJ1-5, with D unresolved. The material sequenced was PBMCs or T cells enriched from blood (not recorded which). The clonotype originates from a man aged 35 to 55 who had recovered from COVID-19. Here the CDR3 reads CASSDRERSNQPQHF. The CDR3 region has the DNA TGTGCCAGCAGCGATAGGGAGCGTAGCAATCAGCCCCAGCATTTT. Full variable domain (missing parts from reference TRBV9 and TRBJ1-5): DSGVTQTPKHLITATGQRVTLRCSPRSGDLSVYWYQQSLDQGLQFLIQYYNGEERAKGNILERFSAQQFPDLHSELNLSSLELGDSALYFCASSDRERSNQPQHFGDGTRLSIL.